This T cell receptor (beta chain) was sequenced in a study of cytomegalovirus exposure and HLA in healthy donors. PCR used 60 Vbeta primers and 13 Jbeta primers. Only in-frame clones appear in the TCRdb table, and some are missing; sequencing was by immunoSEQ multiplex PCR. Of about 150,000 clones in the sample, approximately 74% were seen once. Trimming took 4 bases from V and 3 from J; bases not matched to a gene: 7. The CDR3 is 14 amino acids. Per germline, CDR1 SGHDT and CDR2 YYEEEE. This chain links TRBV5-6 with TRBJ2-7; 7 positions match TRBD1. The clonotype was recovered from a young man in good health and CMV-seronegative. The sample was PBMCs. CDR3 DNA sequence: TGTGCCAGCAGCGACTGGGACAGAGTCTACGAGCAGTACTTC. This translates into CASSDWDRVYEQYF. The full variable domain, rest sourced from reference TRBV5-6 and TRBJ2-7, is DAGVTQSPTHLIKTRGQQVTLRCSPKSGHDTVSWYQQALGQGPQFIFQYYEEEERQRGNFPDRFSGHQFPNYSSELNVNALLLGDSALYLCASSDWDRVYEQYFGPGTRLTVT.